These 21 T cell receptor beta chains came from one sample sequenced in a study of technical replicates of blood from a few donors. The data were produced by immunoSEQ multiplex PCR, yet TCRdb's version contains in-frame clones alone and is incomplete. The table lists approximately 81,000 clones, 95% to 97% of them singletons, with about 0.2% in the top ten. The specimen sequenced was T cells isolated from PBMCs. Every receptor here comes from a human donor in good health.

The V and J genes are TRBV4-1 and TRBJ2-1; tentative D call: TRBD1 (5 bases). The CDR3 contains 14 residues. CDR1 is MGHRA, CDR2 YSYEKL, per germline. The ends were cut back, 6 bases at V and 4 bases at J, with 13 bases in the middle. Here the CDR3 reads CASRGLAFYNEQFF. The CDR3 nucleotides read TGCGCCAGCAGGGGGCTGGCGTTTTACAATGAGCAGTTCTTC.

The chain joins TRBV15 to TRBJ1-5; 10 bases map to TRBD1. This CDR3 comprises 16 residues. CDR1 and CDR2 (germline): LNHNV, YYDKDF (reference sequence). Trimming at V came to 5 bases and at J to 4 bases, leaving 8 bases not matched to a gene. The chain's CDR3 is CATSPFRDRGNQPQHF. CDR3 bases: TGTGCCACCAGCCCTTTCCGGGACAGGGGTAATCAGCCCCAGCATTTT. Supplemented by reference TRBV15 and TRBJ1-5, the full variable domain reads DAMVIQNPRYQVTQFGKPVTLSCSQTLNHNVMYWYQQKSSQAPKLLFHYYDKDFNNEADTPDNFQSRRPNTSFCFLDIRSPGLGDTAMYLCATSPFRDRGNQPQHFGDGTRLSIL.

The chain carries TRBV5-4 and TRBJ2-7, with a possible D match to TRBD1 (6 bases). This CDR3 has 14 residues. Trimming shortened V by 1 base and J by 3 bases, and 11 bases separated the two germline ends. Looked up from germline, CDR1 is SGHNT and CDR2 is YYREEE (reference sequence). CDR3 loop: CASSLRGQNYEQYF. The CDR3 bases are TGTGCCAGCAGCTTGCGCGGACAGAACTACGAGCAGTACTTC.

This clone was observed once. The chain has TRBV19 and TRBJ2-2; D is uncertain. Germline CDR1 and CDR2: LNHDA and SQIVND (reference sequence). The CDR3 contains 14 residues. The ends were cut back, 5 bases at V and 1 base at J, with 8 bases in the middle. The chain's CDR3 is CASSVGENTGELFF. The DNA of the CDR3 is TGTGCCAGTAGTGTAGGCGAGAACACCGGGGAGCTGTTTTTT.

This clone occurred once. CDR3: CASSSISGARAVQYF. The CDR3 nucleotides read TGTGCCAGCAGCTCGATAAGCGGAGCCCGGGCCGTGCAGTACTTC. The J gene is TRBJ2-7, the V gene TRBV14; TRBD2 is a possible D gene (5 bases). Trimming shortened V by 5 bases and J by 9 bases, and 23 bases separated the two germline ends. Germline V CDR1 and CDR2: SGHDN, FVKESK. This CDR3 spans 15 amino acids.

V is TRBV14 and J is TRBJ2-2, with D perhaps matching TRBD1 (6 bases). There are 18 residues in the CDR3. With 0 bases removed from V and 4 bases from J, the gap between germline ends came to 18 bases. In germline, CDR1 is SGHDN, CDR2 FVKESK. CDR3 nucleotides: TGTGCCAGCAGCCAAGACCCGCCAGGGGTCATTGGCACCGGGGAGCTGTTTTTT. Protein: CASSQDPPGVIGTGELFF.

This sequence joins TRBV6-4 and TRBJ1-1; TRBD1 agrees at 7 bases. Trimming removed 6 bases from V and 1 base from J; junction bases left unmatched: 5. The CDR3 loop spans 14 amino acids. CDR1 and CDR2 (germline): MRHNA, SNTAGT. CDR3 bases: TGTGCCAGCAGGGAGGGGGCGCGGAACACTGAAGCTTTCTTT. Translating gives CASREGARNTEAFF.

The chain uses TRBV11-3 and TRBJ1-2, with 7 bases that match TRBD1. This CDR3 comprises 15 residues. V was clipped by 2 bases and J by 1 base; unmatched bases: 4. Germline assignment: CDR1 SGHNT and CDR2 YENEEA. The DNA of the CDR3 is TGTGCCAGCAGCTTAAGCAGGGGGTATAACTATGGCTACACCTTC. Encoded protein: CASSLSRGYNYGYTF.

This rearrangement joins TRBV13 to TRBJ1-1, with 8 bases lining up with TRBD1. J gave up 5 bases and V 0 bases, and 8 bases lay outside the gene matches. Germline values: CDR1 PRHDT, CDR2 FYEKMQ (reference sequence). The CDR3 contains 16 residues. The CDR3 here is CASSLGRTGGWTEAFF. For the CDR3, the DNA is TGTGCCAGCAGCTTAGGGAGAACAGGGGGTTGGACTGAAGCTTTCTTT.

This chain uses TRBV5-1 with TRBJ2-7; tentatively, D is TRBD2 (5 bases). The germline V and J ends were trimmed by 4 bases and 4 bases, with 12 bases remaining between them. Looked up from germline, CDR1 is SGHRS and CDR2 is YFSETQ. CDR3 length equals 13 residues. The CDR3 region has the DNA TGCGCCAGCAGCCCCCCTGGGGAGTACGAGCAGTACTTC. Amino acids: CASSPPGEYEQYF.

V usage is TRBV23-1 and J usage is TRBJ1-5; 8 nucleotides line up with TRBD1. TRBV23-1 is placed among ORFs of uncertain function. The CDR3 is made up of 14 amino acids. The junction had 6 bases not matched to a gene; V was cut back by 11 bases and J by 0 bases. In DNA form, the CDR3 reads TGCGCCCCCGATGGACAGGGTAGCAATCAGCCCCAGCATTTT. It yields the protein CAPDGQGSNQPQHF.

This chain links TRBV6-5 with TRBJ1-2; D call uncertain. Germline CDR1 reads MNHEY; CDR2 reads SVGAGI. V was cut by 6 bases and J by 6 bases, with 11 bases left in between. This CDR3 is built from 12 residues. Written as DNA, the CDR3 is TGTGCCAGCAGGCCCGAGGGAGATGGCTACACCTTC. It yields the protein CASRPEGDGYTF.

The rearrangement links TRBV5-4 to TRBJ2-5; D remains unclear. The CDR3 loop spans 14 amino acids. Per germline, CDR1 SGHNT and CDR2 YYREEE (reference sequence). The V gene lost 0 bases and the J gene lost 5 bases, with 11 bases spanning the gap. The CDR3 loop is CASSLGSSVETQYF. CDR3 nucleotides: TGTGCCAGCAGCTTGGGTAGCTCAGTTGAGACCCAGTACTTC.

The rearrangement joins TRBV5-4 to TRBJ1-3; D unresolved. V was trimmed by 3 bases and J by 4 bases, leaving 14 bases between them. Germline lookup yields CDR1 SGHNT and CDR2 YYREEE (reference sequence). The CDR3 consists of 15 residues. The CDR3 DNA is TGTGCCAGCAGCTCCCCCTCTCTGCGCGGAAACACCATATATTTT. This gives the protein CASSSPSLRGNTIYF.

The chain employs TRBV28 and TRBJ2-1; a weak D match, TRBD1 (6 bases). V lost 7 bases and J 8 bases, leaving 18 bases between the germline ends. Germline V lookup: CDR1 MDHEN, CDR2 SYDVKM. The CDR3 length is 14 residues. CDR3 nucleotides: TGTGCCAGCATGGGGGCCCCACAGGGCTATGAGCAGTTCTTC. It translates to CASMGAPQGYEQFF.

The rearrangement uses TRBV5-1 and TRBJ1-1; no firm D call. The ends were cut back, 4 bases at V and 4 bases at J, with 14 bases in the middle. CDR3 length: 14 residues. Germline assignment: CDR1 SGHRS and CDR2 YFSETQ. CDR3 DNA: TGCGCCAGCAGCCCGCAAGGAGGATTCACTGAAGCTTTCTTT. It translates to CASSPQGGFTEAFF.

The genes are TRBV5-8 and TRBJ2-2; D is perhaps TRBD1 (5 bases). Deletions cut 1 base from V and 6 bases from J, with 16 bases between. The CDR3 runs to 16 residues. In germline, CDR1 is SGHTS, CDR2 YDEGEE. Here the CDR3 DNA reads TGTGCCAGCAGCTTGCAGGGTAGCACAATTGCCGGGGAGCTGTTTTTT. As protein: CASSLQGSTIAGELFF.

CDR3 protein: CASSAPLTGALFEQYF. The CDR3 DNA reads TGCGCCAGCAGCGCACCATTGACAGGGGCTCTATTCGAGCAGTACTTC. The gene calls are TRBV4-1 and TRBJ2-7; TRBD1 matches 8 bases. This CDR3 is 16 amino acids long. V trimming: 5 bases; J trimming: 6 bases; junction bases outside the gene matches: 15. The V gene's germline CDR1 is MGHRA and CDR2 YSYEKL.

This clone was seen once. The CDR3 protein is CASSLGTGDYYEQYF. For the CDR3, the DNA is TGTGCCAGCAGCTTAGGGACAGGGGACTACTACGAGCAGTACTTC. The rearrangement joins TRBV7-9 to TRBJ2-7; 9 nucleotides align to TRBD1. The CDR3 covers 15 residues. Germline CDR1 SEHNR, CDR2 FQNEAQ (reference sequence). V dropped 1 base and J dropped 3; count of bases not matched to a gene: 4.

The chain has TRBV5-1 and TRBJ2-3; 11 nucleotides match TRBD1. Per germline, CDR1 SGHRS and CDR2 YFSETQ. The CDR3 covers 15 residues. With 2 bases clipped from V and 3 bases from J, the junction kept 2 bases outside the gene matches. CDR3 sequence: CASSFGQGATDTQYF. DNA of the CDR3: TGCGCCAGCAGCTTCGGACAGGGGGCAACAGATACGCAGTATTTT.

The CDR3, as DNA: TGTGCCTGGAGTCCTCGGGATAGCAATCAGCCCCAGCATTTT. Translating it yields CAWSPRDSNQPQHF. The genes are TRBV30 and TRBJ1-5; D remains ambiguous. The V gene lost 2 bases and the J gene lost 0 bases, with 8 bases spanning the gap. The CDR3 spans 14 residues. Germline V gene sequence: CDR1 GTSNPN, CDR2 SVGIG (reference sequence).